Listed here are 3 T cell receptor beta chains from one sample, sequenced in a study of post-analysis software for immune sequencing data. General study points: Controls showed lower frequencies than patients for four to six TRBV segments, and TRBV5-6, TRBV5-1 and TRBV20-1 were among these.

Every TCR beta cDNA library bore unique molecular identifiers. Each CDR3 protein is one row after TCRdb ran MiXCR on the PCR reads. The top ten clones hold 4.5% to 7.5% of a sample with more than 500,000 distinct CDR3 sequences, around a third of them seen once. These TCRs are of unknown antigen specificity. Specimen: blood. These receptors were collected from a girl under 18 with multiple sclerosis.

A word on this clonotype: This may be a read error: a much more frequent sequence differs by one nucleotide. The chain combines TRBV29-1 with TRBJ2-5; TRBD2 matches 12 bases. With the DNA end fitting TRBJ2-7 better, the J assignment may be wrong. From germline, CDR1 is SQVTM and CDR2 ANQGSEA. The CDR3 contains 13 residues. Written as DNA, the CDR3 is TGCAGCGTCCGACTAGCGGGGGACTACGAGCAGTACTTC. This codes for CSVRLAGDYEQYF.

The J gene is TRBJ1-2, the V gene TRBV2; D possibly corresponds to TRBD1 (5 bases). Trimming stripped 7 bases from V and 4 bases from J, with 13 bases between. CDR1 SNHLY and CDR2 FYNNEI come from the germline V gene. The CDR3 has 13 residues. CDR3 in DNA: TGTGCCAGCACTCCGGGACGTACCTATGGCTACACCTTC. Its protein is CASTPGRTYGYTF.

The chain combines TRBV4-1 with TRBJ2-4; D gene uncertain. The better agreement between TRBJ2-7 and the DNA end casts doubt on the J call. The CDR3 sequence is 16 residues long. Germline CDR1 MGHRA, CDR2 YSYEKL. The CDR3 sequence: CASSQDRPPMAYEQYF. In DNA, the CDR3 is TGCGCCAGCAGCCAAGATCGGCCCCCAATGGCCTACGAGCAGTACTTC.